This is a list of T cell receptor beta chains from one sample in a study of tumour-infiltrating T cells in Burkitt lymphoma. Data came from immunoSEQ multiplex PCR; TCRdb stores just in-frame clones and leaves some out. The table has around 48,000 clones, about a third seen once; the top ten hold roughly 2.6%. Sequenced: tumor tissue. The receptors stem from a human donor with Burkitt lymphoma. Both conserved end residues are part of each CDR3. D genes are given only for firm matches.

CDR3 protein: CASSAGKLGTDTQYF
D gene: .
CDR3 length: 15
V gene: TRBV5-6

CDR3 protein: CSVGGMGSGNTIYF
D gene: .
CDR3 length: 14
V gene: TRBV29-1

CDR3 protein: CASSLNRGGQPQHF
D gene: TRBD1
CDR3 length: 14
V gene: TRBV28

CDR3 protein: CASSQDSPGAKYYGYTF
D gene: .
CDR3 length: 17
V gene: TRBV4-3

CDR3 protein: CASSPRVYEQYEQYF
D gene: .
CDR3 length: 15
V gene: TRBV18

CDR3 protein: CAWSVNEKLFF
D gene: .
CDR3 length: 11
V gene: TRBV30

CDR3 protein: CASSTGTWGGEQFF
D gene: TRBD2
CDR3 length: 14
V gene: TRBV6-5

CDR3 protein: CASSQDRSQGEQYF
D gene: .
CDR3 length: 14
V gene: TRBV4-1

CDR3 protein: CASSEGWGGAGNTIYF
D gene: .
CDR3 length: 16
V gene: TRBV25-1

CDR3 protein: CASSQESWRSFPSSYEQYF
D gene: .
CDR3 length: 19
V gene: TRBV4-3

CDR3 protein: CASSPPIREGYTF
D gene: .
CDR3 length: 13
V gene: TRBV18

CDR3 protein: CASSPGLASYEQYF
D gene: .
CDR3 length: 14
V gene: TRBV4-2

CDR3 protein: CASSFPDRASPLHF
D gene: .
CDR3 length: 14
V gene: TRBV6-6

CDR3 protein: CASSLNSYNEQFF
D gene: .
CDR3 length: 13
V gene: TRBV7-2

CDR3 protein: CASSVEGPRSNEQFF
D gene: .
CDR3 length: 15
V gene: TRBV9

CDR3 protein: CASSLARTDTQYF
D gene: .
CDR3 length: 13
V gene: TRBV7-2

CDR3 protein: CASSGDRGGNQPQHF
D gene: .
CDR3 length: 15
V gene: TRBV4-3

CDR3 protein: CASSLTDRGAIYEQYF
D gene: TRBD1
CDR3 length: 16
V gene: TRBV5-1

CDR3 protein: CATSREGGETQYF
D gene: TRBD2
CDR3 length: 13
V gene: TRBV6-4

CDR3 protein: CAISQGALMNTEAFF
D gene: TRBD1
CDR3 length: 15
V gene: TRBV10-3

CDR3 protein: CASSEYLSFSSSGNTIYF
D gene: .
CDR3 length: 18
V gene: TRBV2

CDR3 protein: CASSVGTASGYTF
D gene: TRBD1
CDR3 length: 13
V gene: TRBV9

CDR3 protein: CAISGGQGAGELFF
D gene: TRBD1
CDR3 length: 14
V gene: TRBV10-3

CDR3 protein: CSARVGELQYF
D gene: .
CDR3 length: 11
V gene: TRBV20-1

CDR3 protein: CASSLAETTGELFF
D gene: .
CDR3 length: 14
V gene: TRBV7-9

CDR3 protein: CASVPGQGTSYNEQFF
D gene: TRBD1
CDR3 length: 16
V gene: TRBV2

CDR3 protein: CAWSIEGAGTDTQYF
D gene: TRBD1
CDR3 length: 15
V gene: TRBV30

CDR3 protein: CASSYSRAGNNSPLHF
D gene: .
CDR3 length: 16
V gene: TRBV6-5

CDR3 protein: CASSRKQPQHF
D gene: .
CDR3 length: 11
V gene: TRBV21-1

CDR3 protein: CASSLGTGVHEQYF
D gene: TRBD1
CDR3 length: 14
V gene: TRBV7-9

CDR3 protein: CASRERDSKGYTF
D gene: .
CDR3 length: 13
V gene: TRBV5-4

CDR3 protein: CASRRDNSNQPQHF
D gene: .
CDR3 length: 14
V gene: TRBV6-4

CDR3 protein: CASSQKGQGKPGANVLTF
D gene: TRBD1
CDR3 length: 18
V gene: TRBV5-1

CDR3 protein: CASSAGGAGYEQYF
D gene: .
CDR3 length: 14
V gene: TRBV9

CDR3 protein: CASSVVGGAMADTQYF
D gene: .
CDR3 length: 16
V gene: TRBV9

CDR3 protein: CASSAGNYGYTF
D gene: .
CDR3 length: 12
V gene: TRBV5-4

CDR3 protein: CATSINTNSPLHF
D gene: .
CDR3 length: 13
V gene: TRBV15

CDR3 protein: CASRGTSPETQYF
D gene: TRBD2
CDR3 length: 13
V gene: TRBV6-6

CDR3 protein: CSVIQLGEGYEQYF
D gene: .
CDR3 length: 14
V gene: TRBV29-1

CDR3 protein: CASSYSSSYNSPLHF
D gene: .
CDR3 length: 15
V gene: TRBV6-6

CDR3 protein: CASSQSRDEKLFF
D gene: .
CDR3 length: 13
V gene: TRBV4-2

CDR3 protein: CASSGREKLFF
D gene: .
CDR3 length: 11
V gene: TRBV19

CDR3 protein: CASSPTNPGTANTGELFF
D gene: .
CDR3 length: 18
V gene: TRBV5-1

CDR3 protein: CAIRQGEGQPQHF
D gene: TRBD1
CDR3 length: 13
V gene: TRBV10-3

CDR3 protein: CAVSSGNRNEKLFF
D gene: .
CDR3 length: 14
V gene: TRBV19

CDR3 protein: CASTQAAGSEQYF
D gene: .
CDR3 length: 13
V gene: TRBV28

CDR3 protein: CASTKDAQPQHF
D gene: .
CDR3 length: 12
V gene: TRBV2

CDR3 protein: CASSHSGLSTDTQYF
D gene: TRBD2
CDR3 length: 15
V gene: TRBV4-3

CDR3 protein: CASSLTGVGETQYF
D gene: .
CDR3 length: 14
V gene: TRBV4-3

CDR3 protein: CASTYRAGGVEQYF
D gene: TRBD2
CDR3 length: 14
V gene: TRBV6-5

CDR3 protein: CASSSKTGFVPFSTDTQYF
D gene: TRBD1
CDR3 length: 19
V gene: TRBV7-2

CDR3 protein: CASSLPRDRLNTGELFF
D gene: TRBD1
CDR3 length: 17
V gene: TRBV23-1

CDR3 protein: CAWSGTHSTEAFF
D gene: .
CDR3 length: 13
V gene: TRBV30

CDR3 protein: CASSFWDRVREQYF
D gene: TRBD1
CDR3 length: 14
V gene: TRBV5-6

CDR3 protein: CASSLDWTDTQYF
D gene: .
CDR3 length: 13
V gene: TRBV7-2